The clone carrying this TCR beta chain has just a few counts. The ends were cut back, 0 bases at V and 0 bases at J, with 6 bases in the middle. Per the germline V gene, CDR1 is SGDLS and CDR2 is YYNGEE. The CDR3 is made up of 14 amino acids. TCRdb fed the 5' RACE reads into MiXCR, producing one record per CDR3 protein. In the table there are around 220,000 distinct CDR3 sequences, more than 12% of which are singletons. This sample stems from a study of identical twins. The clonotype originates from a woman aged 18-35 years in good health. The sequencing input was memory (CD45RO+) T cells sorted from blood. J is TRBJ1-2 and V is TRBV9; no reliable D call. The CDR3 coding sequence is TGTGCCAGCAGCGTAGGTGGGACTAACTATGGCTACACCTTC. Its protein is CASSVGGTNYGYTF.